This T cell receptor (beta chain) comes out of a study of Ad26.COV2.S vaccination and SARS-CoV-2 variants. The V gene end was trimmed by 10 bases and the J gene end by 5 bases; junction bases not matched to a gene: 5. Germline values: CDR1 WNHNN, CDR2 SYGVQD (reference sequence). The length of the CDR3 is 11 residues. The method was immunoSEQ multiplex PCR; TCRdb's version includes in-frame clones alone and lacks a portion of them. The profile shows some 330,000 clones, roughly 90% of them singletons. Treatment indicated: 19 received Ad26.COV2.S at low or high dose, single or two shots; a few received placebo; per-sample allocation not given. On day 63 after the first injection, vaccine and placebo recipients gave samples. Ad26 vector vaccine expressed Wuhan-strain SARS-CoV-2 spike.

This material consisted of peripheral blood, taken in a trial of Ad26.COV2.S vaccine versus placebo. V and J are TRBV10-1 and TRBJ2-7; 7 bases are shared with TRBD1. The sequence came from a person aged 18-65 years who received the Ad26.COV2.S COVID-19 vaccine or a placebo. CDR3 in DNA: TGCGCCACCCAGACAGGGAACGAGCAGTACTTC. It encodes CATQTGNEQYF.